The clone carrying this TCR beta chain has a handful of counts. As yet, its antigen is unknown. Preparing the TCRbeta library involved the use of unique molecular identifiers. TCRdb reprocessed the PCR reads with MiXCR, giving one entry per CDR3 protein. The sample shows 45,000 or so distinct CDR3 sequences, 52% of them seen only once. Germline loops: CDR1 SNHLY, CDR2 FYNNEI. With V trimmed by 6 bases and J by 1 base, 5 bases remained unmatched. The CDR3 is 14 amino acids. The entry originates in a study of T-cell reconstitution after alpha-beta-depleted transplantation in children. Study conclusions and caveats: By one year post-transplant, T-cell counts and diversity largely arose from T cells that were newly produced. Some patients' high day-60 TCRbeta diversity was traced to surviving recipient T cells and thymic progenitors. Expanded graft clones, several hundred of them, were reportedly the source of alpha-beta T cells about two months after transplant.

This rearrangement joins TRBV2 to TRBJ2-5; 7 nucleotides line up with TRBD1. This receptor was taken from a boy under two years old with SCID, due to receive a stem cell transplant. The starting material was peripheral blood, obtained before TCRalphabeta/CD19-depleted stem cell transplant. This CDR3 is CASRRGPGQETQYF. The CDR3, as DNA: TGTGCCAGCAGGAGGGGGCCAGGCCAAGAGACCCAGTACTTC.